These 25 T cell receptor beta chains share one sample of origin, sequenced in a study of response to subunit inactivated influenza vaccine. TCRdb reprocessed the RT-PCR reads with MiXCR, giving one entry per CDR3 protein. The data contain approximately 570,000 distinct CDR3 sequences, 7.6% of them seen just once; the ten biggest clones take up about an eighth. Material: PBMCs from blood, obtained less than 30 months after vaccination. The receptors shown here come from a man in his fifties or sixties who received an inactivated influenza vaccine.

The V and J genes are TRBV15 and TRBJ2-5; 8 bases match TRBD2. CDR3 size: 16 residues. Germline CDR1 is LNHNV and CDR2 is YYDKDF (reference sequence). J gave up 1 base and V 1 base, and 5 bases lay outside the gene matches. CDR3 DNA sequence: TGTGCCACCAGCAGAGGTGATAGCGGGACCCAAGAGACCCAGTACTTC. This encodes CATSRGDSGTQETQYF. Supplemented by reference TRBV15 and TRBJ2-5, the full variable domain reads DAMVIQNPRYQVTQFGKPVTLSCSQTLNHNVMYWYQQKSSQAPKLLFHYYDKDFNNEADTPDNFQSRRPNTSFCFLDIRSPGLGDTAMYLCATSRGDSGTQETQYFGPGTRLLVL.

The chain links TRBV6-2 or TRBV6-3 to TRBJ2-5; D might be TRBD1 (6 bases). V was pared by 2 bases and J by 5 bases, with 21 bases between. The CDR3 loop spans 17 amino acids. Germline CDR1 is MNHEY and CDR2 is SVGEGT. The CDR3, as DNA: TGTGCCAGCAGTTACCGAGGGGGAGTGGGACCCTTCGAGACCCAGTACTTC. This sequence encodes CASSYRGGVGPFETQYF.

In this sample, this clonotype turned up a few times. V usage is TRBV20-1 and J usage is TRBJ2-1; D might be TRBD2 (7 bases). The germline gives CDR1 DFQATT, CDR2 SNEGSKA (reference sequence). V was cut by 1 base and J by 6 bases, with 13 bases left in between. CDR3 length: 14 residues. The DNA of the CDR3 is TGCAGTGCTAGAGCAGGACTAGGGGGCAATGAGCAGTTCTTC. This codes for CSARAGLGGNEQFF.

The chain couples TRBV7-3 to TRBJ2-7; TRBD1 aligns across 9 bases. This CDR3 comprises 14 residues. J was trimmed by 7 bases and V by 5 bases; bases with no gene match: 9. Germline V gene sequence: CDR1 SGHTA, CDR2 FQGTGA. CDR3 loop: CASSTGTGSNEQYF. DNA of the CDR3: TGTGCCAGCAGCACCGGGACAGGGAGTAATGAGCAGTACTTC.

This clonotype was seen more than once but under ten times. One end of the junction varies from germline; a read error may be responsible. The chain is built from TRBV24-1 and TRBJ1-2; D remains unclear. This CDR3 has 11 residues. Germline lookup yields CDR1 KGHDR and CDR2 SFDVKD. CDR3 protein: CATSDLHISFF. The CDR3 DNA reads as TGTGCCACCAGTGATTTGCATATATCATTCTTC.

This clonotype has ten or more counts. For the CDR3, the DNA is TGTGCCAGCAGCTTGGCTGGACAGGCCATCGAGCAGTACTTC. As protein: CASSLAGQAIEQYF. The chain carries TRBV5-6 and TRBJ2-7; 7 bases are shared with TRBD1. CDR3 length: 14 amino acids. V was clipped by 0 bases and J by 6 bases; unmatched bases: 6. CDR1 is SGHDT, CDR2 YYEEEE, per germline.

This clonotype was found many times. The chain has TRBV27 and TRBJ2-7; 7 nucleotides match TRBD1. Germline V gene lookup returns CDR1 MNHEY and CDR2 SMNVEV (reference sequence). The CDR3 sequence is 14 residues long. V lost 5 bases, J lost 3 bases, and 7 bases stayed unmatched. The CDR3 loop is CASSLGTAGYEQYF. The CDR3 nucleotides read TGTGCCAGCAGTCTTGGGACAGCAGGCTACGAGCAGTACTTC.

This clonotype was counted many times. The chain is built from TRBV2 and TRBJ2-1; 7 nucleotides agree with TRBD1. Germline values: CDR1 SNHLY, CDR2 FYNNEI. There are 14 residues in the CDR3. V lost 1 base and J lost 7; bases outside the gene matches: 4. For the CDR3, the DNA is TGTGCCAGCAGTGAAGGAGGGGGCGGGAATGAGCAGTTCTTC. Protein: CASSEGGGGNEQFF.

This clonotype was detected ten times or more. V gene TRBV29-1 combines with J gene TRBJ2-2; D unresolved. CDR1 SQVTM and CDR2 ANQGSEA come from the germline V gene. This CDR3 is built from 13 residues. Trimming removed 4 bases from V and 3 bases from J, with 9 bases in between. The CDR3 coding sequence is TGCAGCGTTGGTAAGGGTGACACCGGGGAGCTGTTTTTT. Its protein is CSVGKGDTGELFF.

The J gene is TRBJ1-1, the V gene TRBV27; D may be TRBD1 (5 bases). V was cut by 2 bases and J by 3 bases, with 16 bases left in between. The CDR3 has 16 residues. Germline assignment: CDR1 MNHEY and CDR2 SMNVEV (reference sequence). The CDR3 sequence: CASSLLGRFGDTEAFF. Written as DNA, the CDR3 is TGTGCCAGCAGTTTACTGGGACGGTTCGGGGACACTGAAGCTTTCTTT.

V usage is TRBV6-2 or TRBV6-3 and J usage is TRBJ2-7; D may be TRBD2 (6 bases). CDR1 is MNHEY, CDR2 SVGEGT, per germline. The V end was cut by 0 bases, the J end by 4 bases, with 7 bases between. There are 13 residues in the CDR3. CDR3 loop: CASSYSGRYEQYF. The DNA for the CDR3 is TGTGCCAGCAGTTACTCTGGGAGGTACGAGCAGTACTTC.

This clonotype was seen repeatedly, ten times or more. This chain uses TRBV9 with TRBJ2-7, with 8 bases that match TRBD2. Trimming cost V 2 bases and J 6 bases; bases outside gene matches: 7. This CDR3 contains 14 residues. The germline gives CDR1 SGDLS, CDR2 YYNGEE. The CDR3 region is CASSVGTRGSEQYF. The CDR3 coding sequence is TGTGCCAGCAGCGTGGGGACTAGGGGCAGCGAGCAGTACTTC.

This clonotype has just a few counts. This sequence joins TRBV7-2 and TRBJ2-7, with a possible D match to TRBD2 (5 bases). V shed 0 bases and J shed 4 bases, with 13 bases lying between them. The length of the CDR3 is 15 residues. From germline, CDR1 is SGHTA and CDR2 FQGNSA. The CDR3 loop reads CASSLAVQSGYEQYF. CDR3 DNA: TGTGCCAGCAGCTTAGCCGTACAATCGGGGTACGAGCAGTACTTC.

This rearrangement joins TRBV29-1 to TRBJ1-1; D remains unclear. CDR1 and CDR2 from the germline V gene are SQVTM and ANQGSEA. Deletions cut 0 bases from V and 7 bases from J, with 9 bases between. This CDR3 spans 12 amino acids. The CDR3 DNA follows: TGCAGCGTTGAAGATAGGCCGCGTGAAGCTTTCTTT. This encodes CSVEDRPREAFF.

The chain links TRBV6-5 to TRBJ1-1; TRBD1 might be the D (5 bases). Germline values: CDR1 MNHEY, CDR2 SVGAGI. Trimming left V 2 bases short and J 3 bases short, with 10 bases between. There are 14 residues in the CDR3. The CDR3 reads CASSYVGGDTEAFF. CDR3 in DNA: TGTGCCAGCAGTTACGTCGGGGGAGACACTGAAGCTTTCTTT.

CDR3 sequence: CASSHPVGGAEAFF. The CDR3 coding sequence is TGTGCCAGCAGCCACCCCGTAGGGGGGGCTGAAGCTTTCTTT. J is TRBJ1-1 and V is TRBV7-2; D may be TRBD1 (6 bases). Germline V gives CDR1 SGHTA, CDR2 FQGNSA. This CDR3 is 14 amino acids long. V was clipped by 5 bases and J by 6 bases, with 16 bases between them.

This clonotype was seen more than once but under ten times. This CDR3 is CASSLSGRIYEQYF. The CDR3 bases are TGCGCCAGCAGCTTGTCGGGGAGGATCTACGAGCAGTACTTC. The chain combines TRBV5-1 with TRBJ2-7; a possible D gene is TRBD2 (6 bases). V shed 1 base and J shed 3 bases, with 11 bases lying between them. Germline loops: CDR1 SGHRS, CDR2 YFSETQ. This CDR3 spans 14 amino acids.

This clonotype was counted a few times. This chain links TRBV4-3 with TRBJ1-2; the D gene is possibly TRBD1 (6 bases). Trimming stripped 1 base from V and 5 bases from J, with 29 bases between. Germline V gives CDR1 LGHNA, CDR2 YSLEER. This CDR3 region has 20 residues. The DNA for the CDR3 is TGCGCCAGCAGCCAAGCCGCCGGGGGCCGCACAGACCCCTTAGAGTATGGCTACACCTTC. This codes for CASSQAAGGRTDPLEYGYTF.

The chain couples TRBV6-1 to TRBJ1-6; 8 bases are shared with TRBD1. Trimming took 6 bases from V and 9 from J; bases not matched to a gene: 10. Germline CDR1 and CDR2: MNHNS and SASEGT. This CDR3 contains 15 residues. CDR3: CASRKLTGGSSPLHF. The CDR3 DNA is TGTGCCAGCAGGAAACTTACAGGGGGAAGTTCACCCCTCCACTTT.

The rearrangement joins TRBV25-1 to TRBJ2-5, with a weak D call TRBD2 (6 bases). V was clipped by 1 base and J by 2 bases, with 14 bases between them. CDR1 and CDR2 (germline): MGHDK, SYGVNS. This CDR3 has 16 residues. The CDR3 here is CASSEFAGILQETQYF. CDR3 nucleotide sequence: TGTGCCAGCAGTGAATTCGCGGGAATCCTACAAGAGACCCAGTACTTC.

The CDR3 nucleotides are TGTGCCAGCAGCTTACAGGGGGCTAACCTCTACGAGCAGTACTTC. Protein sequence: CASSLQGANLYEQYF. V and J are TRBV7-2 and TRBJ2-7, with 8 bases matching TRBD1. Germline CDR1 is SGHTA and CDR2 is FQGNSA. V gave up 2 bases and J gave up 3 bases; unmatched junction bases: 6. The CDR3 consists of 15 residues. Variable domain in full (rest from reference TRBV7-2 and TRBJ2-7): GAGVSQSPSNKVTEKGKDVELRCDPISGHTALYWYRQSLGQGLEFLIYFQGNSAPDKSGLPSDRFSAERTGGSVSTLTIQRTQQEDSAVYLCASSLQGANLYEQYFGPGTRLTVT.

This clonotype was seen a handful of times. The chain combines TRBV11-3 with TRBJ2-2, with D possibly being TRBD1 (5 bases). This CDR3 is built from 14 residues. Germline CDR1 SGHNT, CDR2 YENEEA. Trimming took off 5 bases at V and 0 bases at J, with 7 bases between the two ends. For the CDR3, the DNA is TGTGCCAGCAGCGCCAGGGCGAACACCGGGGAGCTGTTTTTT. Translation gives CASSARANTGELFF.

This chain connects TRBV29-1 to TRBJ2-5, with D perhaps matching TRBD1 (5 bases). The germline V gene encodes CDR1 SQVTM and CDR2 ANQGSEA. Deletions cut 6 bases from V and 6 bases from J, with 14 bases between. CDR3 size: 12 residues. In nucleotides, the CDR3 is TGCAGCGTGAAGAACAGGCGACAGACCCAGTACTTC. This codes for CSVKNRRQTQYF.

The rearrangement uses TRBV4-3 and TRBJ2-5, with 10 nucleotides matching TRBD2. The CDR3 is 17 amino acids. After removal of 0 bases from V and 5 bases from J, the junction contained 9 bases not matched to a gene. CDR1 is LGHNA, CDR2 YSLEER, per germline. In DNA, the CDR3 is TGCGCCAGCAGCCAAGATGATAGCGGGGGGTTAGGGGAGACCCAGTACTTC. Translating it yields CASSQDDSGGLGETQYF.

This clonotype was observed a few times. This CDR3 reads CASSITGGRANEQFF. The CDR3, as DNA: TGTGCCAGTAGTATCACAGGGGGCCGAGCGAATGAGCAGTTCTTC. This rearrangement joins TRBV19 to TRBJ2-1; 9 nucleotides agree with TRBD1. The J segment lost 7 bases and the V segment lost 3 bases, leaving 7 bases of the junction unmatched. Germline CDR1 reads LNHDA; CDR2 reads SQIVND (reference sequence). The CDR3 has 15 amino acids.